This T cell receptor beta chain was sequenced during a study of human T cells and chemical hapten exposure. Study overall: Diphenylcyclopropenone, dosed weekly to the scalp, was given to patients throughout the roughly 24-week study.

The germline V gene encodes CDR1 MGHRA and CDR2 YSYEKL. The CDR3 loop spans 13 amino acids. Via MiXCR, TCRdb re-called the RACE reads, giving one row per CDR3 protein. The sample yields about 250,000 distinct CDR3 sequences, around 7% seen once. Time point noted: pre-sensitization, week 0. Stated treatment: therapeutic diphenylcyclopropenone sensitization with weekly scalp DPC. Worth noting for this clonotype: Germline and junction disagree at one end, which may indicate a read error.

This receptor was taken from a man between 18 and 29 years old with alopecia areata. Some clones in this sample may be carry-over from other donors' samples. The sample consisted of whole blood, taken in connection with sensitization to the hapten diphenylcyclopropenone (DPC). The chain is built from TRBV4-1 and TRBJ2-4, with 9 bases lining up with TRBD2. The CDR3 loop is CASSQDIGTSQHF. The CDR3 nucleotides read TGCGCCAGCAGCCAAGATATTGGGACTAGCCAACACTTC.